Listed below are T cell receptor beta chains from one sample, sequenced in a study of T cell responses to AZD1222 COVID-19 vaccine. Sequencing used immunoSEQ multiplex PCR; TCRdb keeps in-frame clones, though not all of them. The sample includes approximately 130,000 clones, 85% to 95% of them seen just once. This specimen consisted of peripheral blood, obtained on day 0 of AZD1222 vaccination. The receptors stem from an adult in good health. The CDR3 runs from the conserved cysteine through the conserved F or W. A D gene is named only where the DNA matches it firmly. The size of a clone is reported for some rows only, either as once, few or many, or as a class for expanded clones.

J: TRBJ1-1; size: .; V: TRBV7-3; D: .; CDR3: CASSSGLNTEAFF; DNA: TGTGCCAGCAGCTCCGGACTGAACACTGAAGCTTTCTTT
J: TRBJ2-5; size: .; V: TRBV3-1/TRBV3-2; D: .; CDR3: CASSHAPGPQETQYF; DNA: TGTGCCAGCAGCCATGCCCCGGGACCTCAAGAGACCCAGTACTTC
J: TRBJ1-6; size: few; V: TRBV6-5; D: .; CDR3: CASTLGRVHNSPLHF; DNA: TGTGCCAGCACTCTAGGGCGGGTGCATAATTCACCCCTCCACTTT
J: TRBJ1-1; size: .; V: TRBV11-2; D: .; CDR3: CASSPHTEIYTEAFF; DNA: TGTGCCAGCAGCCCGCACACCGAGATCTACACTGAAGCTTTCTTT
J: TRBJ1-4; size: once; V: TRBV11-2; D: .; CDR3: CASSLGGNNEKLFF; DNA: TGTGCCAGCAGCTTAGGAGGGAATAATGAAAAACTGTTTTTT
J: TRBJ2-5; size: .; V: TRBV5-4; D: .; CDR3: CASSLWDGGKETQYF; DNA: TGTGCCAGCAGCTTGTGGGACGGGGGAAAAGAGACCCAGTACTTC
J: TRBJ2-7; size: .; V: TRBV25-1; D: .; CDR3: CASSATGTSYEQYF; DNA: TGTGCCAGCAGTGCTACCGGGACATCCTACGAGCAGTACTTC
J: TRBJ1-6; size: .; V: TRBV5-6; D: .; CDR3: CASSLLDRGYNSPLHF; DNA: TGTGCCAGCAGCTTGCTGGACCGGGGCTATAATTCACCCCTCCACTTT
J: TRBJ1-3; size: .; V: TRBV2; D: TRBD1; CDR3: CASRDRGERGNTIYF; DNA: TGTGCCAGCAGGGACAGGGGGGAAAGGGGAAACACCATATATTTT
J: TRBJ1-1; size: .; V: TRBV29-1; D: .; CDR3: CSVERTENTEAFF; DNA: TGCAGCGTTGAAAGGACAGAGAACACTGAAGCTTTCTTT
J: TRBJ1-3; size: .; V: TRBV19; D: .; CDR3: CASSMTGSGNTIYF; DNA: TGTGCCAGTAGTATGACAGGATCTGGAAACACCATATATTTT
J: TRBJ2-6; size: .; V: TRBV10-3; D: .; CDR3: CAILDTSGANVLTF; DNA: TGTGCCATCCTTGATACCTCTGGGGCCAACGTCCTGACTTTC
J: TRBJ2-3; size: .; V: TRBV11-2; D: .; CDR3: CASSLLGLNTDTQYF; DNA: TGTGCCAGCAGCTTACTGGGGCTTAACACAGATACGCAGTATTTT
J: TRBJ1-2; size: .; V: TRBV28; D: .; CDR3: CASSPNYGYTF; DNA: TGTGCCAGCAGTCCAAACTATGGCTACACCTTC
J: TRBJ2-1; size: .; V: TRBV5-4; D: .; CDR3: CASSQGRGDEQFF; DNA: TGTGCCAGCAGCCAGGGACGGGGAGATGAGCAGTTCTTC
J: TRBJ1-2; size: .; V: TRBV19; D: .; CDR3: CASEAQTSVVYGYTF; DNA: TGTGCCAGTGAAGCCCAAACCTCCGTTGTTTATGGCTACACCTTC
J: TRBJ2-2; size: .; V: TRBV6-5; D: .; CDR3: CASSYWASTGELFF; DNA: TGTGCCAGCAGTTACTGGGCAAGCACCGGGGAGCTGTTTTTT
J: TRBJ2-3; size: .; V: TRBV4-1; D: .; CDR3: CASSQAPWLKSTDTQYF; DNA: TGCGCCAGCAGCCAAGCACCCTGGCTTAAGAGCACAGATACGCAGTATTTT
J: TRBJ1-2; size: .; V: TRBV4-1; D: .; CDR3: CASSPGEEYGYTF; DNA: TGCGCCAGCAGCCCTGGTGAGGAATATGGCTACACCTTC
J: TRBJ2-5; size: .; V: TRBV14; D: TRBD2; CDR3: CASSQDAQRGGRGTQYF; DNA: TGTGCCAGCAGCCAAGATGCTCAGCGGGGGGGAAGGGGGACCCAGTACTTC
J: TRBJ1-1; size: .; V: TRBV7-3; D: .; CDR3: CASSLGSDMNTEAFF; DNA: TGTGCCAGCAGCTTGGGCTCGGACATGAACACTGAAGCTTTCTTT
J: TRBJ1-6; size: .; V: TRBV5-1; D: .; CDR3: CASSLWGSYNSPLHF; DNA: TGCGCCAGCAGCTTATGGGGGTCCTATAATTCACCCCTCCACTTT
J: TRBJ1-4; size: .; V: TRBV4-1; D: .; CDR3: CASSQERQANEKLFF; DNA: TGCGCCAGCAGCCAAGAGCGACAGGCGAATGAAAAACTGTTTTTT
J: TRBJ2-3; size: .; V: TRBV2; D: .; CDR3: CASSDRGADDTQYF; DNA: TGTGCCAGCAGTGATCGGGGGGCGGACGATACGCAGTATTTT
J: TRBJ2-7; size: .; V: TRBV6-5; D: .; CDR3: CASSYSVTGRYEQYF; DNA: TGTGCCAGCAGTTACTCGGTCACAGGGAGGTACGAGCAGTACTTC
J: TRBJ2-1; size: .; V: TRBV7-9; D: TRBD2; CDR3: CASSAGRVAYNEQFF; DNA: TGTGCCAGCAGCGCGGGGAGGGTGGCCTACAATGAGCAGTTCTTC
J: TRBJ1-1; size: once; V: TRBV7-8; D: TRBD1; CDR3: CASSLLLPRDRGRRDTEAFF; DNA: TGTGCCAGCAGCCTATTACTTCCCCGGGACAGGGGGCGCCGTGACACTGAAGCTTTCTTT
J: TRBJ2-3; size: .; V: TRBV5-4; D: .; CDR3: CASSFPGPTADTQYF; DNA: TGTGCCAGCAGCTTCCCGGGCCCCACCGCAGATACGCAGTATTTT
J: TRBJ1-2; size: .; V: TRBV6-5; D: .; CDR3: CASSRLLPGGYTF; DNA: TGTGCCAGCAGTAGACTTCTCCCCGGTGGCTACACCTTC
J: TRBJ1-1; size: .; V: TRBV4-1; D: .; CDR3: CASSHGEARAFF; DNA: TGCGCCAGCAGCCATGGGGAGGCACGGGCTTTCTTT
J: TRBJ1-2; size: .; V: TRBV27; D: .; CDR3: CASSPLGYGYTF; DNA: TGTGCCAGCAGTCCCCTGGGCTATGGCTACACCTTC
J: TRBJ2-5; size: few; V: TRBV9; D: .; CDR3: CASSVGTSNGMIRETQYF; DNA: TGTGCCAGCAGCGTAGGAACGTCTAATGGGATGATTCGGGAGACCCAGTACTTC
J: TRBJ1-2; size: .; V: TRBV7-9; D: TRBD1; CDR3: CASSPWTGGRGGYTF; DNA: TGTGCCAGCAGCCCCTGGACAGGGGGCCGTGGTGGCTACACCTTC
J: TRBJ2-7; size: .; V: TRBV18; D: .; CDR3: CASSRGRGPDYEQYF; DNA: TGTGCCAGCTCCCGGGGGCGGGGGCCCGACTACGAGCAGTACTTC
J: TRBJ2-5; size: .; V: TRBV30; D: TRBD2; CDR3: CAWSGLAGVGETQYF; DNA: TGTGCCTGGAGTGGACTAGCGGGGGTCGGAGAGACCCAGTACTTC
J: TRBJ2-5; size: .; V: TRBV6-2/TRBV6-3; D: TRBD1; CDR3: CASSYTGTGVETQYF; DNA: TGTGCCAGCAGTTACACAGGGACAGGCGTCGAGACCCAGTACTTC
J: TRBJ1-3; size: .; V: TRBV5-1; D: .; CDR3: CASSLVAGPSGNTIYF; DNA: TGCGCCAGCAGCTTGGTTGCAGGACCCTCTGGAAACACCATATATTTT
J: TRBJ2-1; size: .; V: TRBV19; D: .; CDR3: CASSAALVDYNEQFF; DNA: TGTGCCAGTAGTGCCGCACTAGTTGACTACAATGAGCAGTTCTTC
J: TRBJ1-6; size: .; V: TRBV4-1; D: .; CDR3: CASSPGTPDAYNSPLHF; DNA: TGCGCCAGCAGCCCCGGGACTCCTGACGCCTATAATTCACCCCTCCACTTT
J: TRBJ1-1; size: .; V: TRBV7-8; D: .; CDR3: CASSLQGQTEAFF; DNA: TGTGCCAGCAGCTTACAGGGTCAGACTGAAGCTTTCTTT
J: TRBJ2-3; size: once; V: TRBV10-1; D: TRBD2; CDR3: CASSESIRLATSADTQYF; DNA: TGCGCCAGCAGTGAGTCGATCCGACTAGCGACAAGCGCAGATACGCAGTATTTT
J: TRBJ1-3; size: .; V: TRBV19; D: TRBD1; CDR3: CASSLTGELGNTIYF; DNA: TGTGCCAGTAGTCTTACAGGGGAGCTCGGAAACACCATATATTTT
J: TRBJ2-5; size: once; V: TRBV7-9; D: .; CDR3: CASSSMSGHQETQYF; DNA: TGTGCCAGCAGCTCAATGTCTGGGCACCAAGAGACCCAGTACTTC
J: TRBJ1-2; size: .; V: TRBV20-1; D: .; CDR3: CSASGQNYGYTF; DNA: TGCAGTGCTAGTGGACAGAACTATGGCTACACCTTC
J: TRBJ2-7; size: .; V: TRBV7-2; D: TRBD2; CDR3: CASSGTSENYEQYF; DNA: TGTGCCAGCAGCGGGACTAGCGAAAACTACGAGCAGTACTTC
J: TRBJ2-7; size: .; V: TRBV9; D: .; CDR3: CASSPGSSSYEQYF; DNA: TGTGCCAGCAGTCCGGGGTCAAGCTCCTACGAGCAGTACTTC
J: TRBJ1-2; size: .; V: TRBV3-1/TRBV3-2; D: .; CDR3: CASSRVGSFHGYTF; DNA: TGTGCCAGCAGCCGCGTGGGGTCTTTTCATGGCTACACCTTC
J: TRBJ1-1; size: .; V: TRBV6-5; D: TRBD1; CDR3: CASSYGQGADAFF; DNA: TGTGCCAGCAGTTACGGGCAGGGGGCAGATGCTTTCTTT
J: TRBJ1-5; size: .; V: TRBV15; D: TRBD1; CDR3: CATSRDWGTGDQPQHF; DNA: TGTGCCACCAGCAGAGATTGGGGGACAGGGGATCAGCCCCAGCATTTT